Listed here is a single T cell receptor (beta chain). Antigen: not known. The treatment was: oral pan-JAK inhibitor, 5-10 mg twice daily. From alopecia areata patients, lesional scalp punch biopsies and peripheral blood were collected. This sample was taken from a study of CD8+ T cells in alopecia areata. At the level of the study: Tofacitinib administration persisted for 6 to 18 months, succeeded by 6 months off drug. Percent affected scalp area, the SALT score, rated treated patients' severity. Broader study findings: Among the top 100, expanded CD8+ clones were significantly decreased by tofacitinib, as was scalp clonality.

CDR3 length: 18 residues. RNA extraction and reverse transcription yielded cDNA as sequencing template. Using immunoSEQ multiplex PCR, the repertoire was profiled, and TCRdb retains in-frame clones only, with some absent. The repertoire holds 130,000 or so clones, with 70% to 90% as singletons. This sample comprised CD8+ T cells sorted from blood, obtained at week 4, from a patient treated with tofacitinib. V and J are TRBV21-1 and TRBJ2-2; the D segment call TRBD1 is taken from the table without a DNA check. TRBV21-1 is flagged as a pseudogene. The receptor was derived from a human donor with alopecia areata. The CDR3 reads CASRLSTPPRVSPGELFF. CDR3 sequence (DNA): TGTGCCAGCAGGCTCTCCACTCCCCCCAGGGTATCCCCCGGGGAGCTGTTTTTT.